The 6 T cell receptor beta chains given below trace back to one sample, sequenced in a study of cytomegalovirus exposure and HLA in healthy donors. PCR amplification relied on 60 Vbeta primers (plus 13 Jbeta primers). TCRdb keeps only in-frame clones here, not all; method: immunoSEQ multiplex PCR. The listing records some 110,000 clones. The material sequenced was PBMCs. Receptors originate from a young man in good health and CMV-seronegative.

In DNA, the CDR3 is TGCGCCAGCAAGGACAGGGTGAACACTGAAGCTTTCTTT. It codes for CASKDRVNTEAFF. The rearrangement uses TRBV10-1 and TRBJ1-1, with TRBD1 identical over 8 bases. After removal of 7 bases from V and 0 bases from J, the junction contained 1 base not matched to a gene. Germline V gene data show CDR1 as WNHNN and CDR2 as SYGVQD (reference sequence). The CDR3 is 13 amino acids.

The CDR3 sequence: CASSWGQGLGEQYF. DNA for the CDR3: TGCGCCAGCAGCTGGGGACAAGGTTTGGGCGAGCAGTACTTC. The chain carries TRBV5-1 and TRBJ2-7; D is possibly TRBD1 (6 bases). The CDR3 sequence is 14 residues long. The V gene lost 3 bases and the J gene lost 6 bases, with 16 bases spanning the gap. Germline CDR1 and CDR2: SGHRS and YFSETQ.

This sequence joins TRBV6-1 and TRBJ1-1, with D tentatively TRBD1 (6 bases). The germline V gene encodes CDR1 MNHNS and CDR2 SASEGT. The CDR3 spans 14 residues. V was cut by 2 bases and J by 5 bases, with 12 bases left in between. The CDR3 coding sequence is TGTGCCAGCAGTGAAAGGGGGGGTGAGACTGAAGCTTTCTTT. This encodes CASSERGGETEAFF.

The gene calls are TRBV5-1 and TRBJ2-5; D possibly corresponds to TRBD2 (5 bases). The V gene lost 0 bases and the J gene lost 5 bases, with 14 bases spanning the gap. The CDR3 runs to 15 residues. Germline CDR1 reads SGHRS; CDR2 reads YFSETQ. The CDR3 loop is CASSLARGGMETQYF. For the CDR3, the DNA is TGCGCCAGCAGCTTGGCTAGAGGAGGTATGGAGACCCAGTACTTC.

The rearrangement joins TRBV28 to TRBJ2-1; 8 bases align to TRBD2. Per germline, CDR1 MDHEN and CDR2 SYDVKM. The CDR3 consists of 16 residues. The trim removed 1 base at V and 3 bases at J, leaving 5 bases unmatched. The CDR3 loop reads CASSLSSGFYYNEQFF. In DNA, the CDR3 is TGTGCCAGCAGTTTATCTAGCGGGTTCTACTACAATGAGCAGTTCTTC.

This chain connects TRBV27 to TRBJ2-3; TRBD2 is a possible D gene (6 bases). The germline V gene encodes CDR1 MNHEY and CDR2 SMNVEV (reference sequence). This CDR3 spans 15 amino acids. V gave up 8 bases and J gave up 6 bases, with 21 bases separating them. Written as DNA, the CDR3 is TGTGCCAGCTCCCAAGGGGACTCCTTTGATGATACGCAGTATTTT. It codes for CASSQGDSFDDTQYF.